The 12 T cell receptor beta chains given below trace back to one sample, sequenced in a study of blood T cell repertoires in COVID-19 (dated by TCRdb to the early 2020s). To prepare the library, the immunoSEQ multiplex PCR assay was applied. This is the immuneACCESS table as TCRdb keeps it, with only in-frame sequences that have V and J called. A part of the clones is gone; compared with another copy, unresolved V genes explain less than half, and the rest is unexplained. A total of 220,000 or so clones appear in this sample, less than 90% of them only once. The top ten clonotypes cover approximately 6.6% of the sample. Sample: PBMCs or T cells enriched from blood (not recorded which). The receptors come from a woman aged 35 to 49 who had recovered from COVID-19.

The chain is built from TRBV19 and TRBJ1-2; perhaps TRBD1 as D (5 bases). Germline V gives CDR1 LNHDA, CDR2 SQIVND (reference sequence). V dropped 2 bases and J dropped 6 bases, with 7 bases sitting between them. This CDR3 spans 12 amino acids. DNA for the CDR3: TGTGCCAGTAGTATACCAGGGAATGGCTACACCTTC. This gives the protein CASSIPGNGYTF.

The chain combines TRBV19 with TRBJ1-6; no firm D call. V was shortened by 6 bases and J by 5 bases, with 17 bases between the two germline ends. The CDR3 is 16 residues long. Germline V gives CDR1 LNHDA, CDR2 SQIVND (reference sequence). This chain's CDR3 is CASRNFLGGNNSPLHF. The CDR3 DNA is TGTGCCAGTAGGAATTTTCTCGGTGGTAATAATTCACCCCTCCACTTT.

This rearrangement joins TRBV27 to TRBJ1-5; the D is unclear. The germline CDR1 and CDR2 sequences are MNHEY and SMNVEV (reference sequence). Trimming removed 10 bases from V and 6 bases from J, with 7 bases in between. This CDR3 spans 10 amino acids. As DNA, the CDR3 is TGTGCCACCCAGGCTCAGCCCCAGCATTTT. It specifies CATQAQPQHF.

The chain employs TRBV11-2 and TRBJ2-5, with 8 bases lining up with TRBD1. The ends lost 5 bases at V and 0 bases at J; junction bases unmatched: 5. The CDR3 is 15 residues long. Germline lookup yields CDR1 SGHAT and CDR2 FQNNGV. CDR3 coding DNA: TGTGCCAGCAGCCAGGACAGGGCGTACCAAGAGACCCAGTACTTC. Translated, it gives CASSQDRAYQETQYF.

The CDR3 coding sequence is TGTGCCTGGGATCCCCCAGCGGGAGGTTATCAAGAGACCCAGTACTTC. Translation gives CAWDPPAGGYQETQYF. The chain employs TRBV30 and TRBJ2-5; the match to TRBD2 covers 9 bases. This CDR3 contains 16 residues. Germline CDR1 GTSNPN, CDR2 SVGIG (reference sequence). Trimming removed 5 bases from V and 2 bases from J; junction bases left unmatched: 12.

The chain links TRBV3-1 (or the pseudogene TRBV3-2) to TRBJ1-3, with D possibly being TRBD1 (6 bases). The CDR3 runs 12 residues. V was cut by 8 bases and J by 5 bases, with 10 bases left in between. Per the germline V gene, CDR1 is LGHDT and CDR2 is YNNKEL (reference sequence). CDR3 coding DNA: TGTGCCAGCGAGGGGGTTCGAAACACCATATATTTT. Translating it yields CASEGVRNTIYF.

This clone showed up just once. CDR3 loop: CASSCGGGAYNEQFF. The CDR3 DNA reads as TGTGCCAGCAGCTGCGGAGGGGGGGCCTACAATGAGCAGTTCTTC. The J gene is TRBJ2-1, the V gene TRBV7-9; D possibly corresponds to TRBD2 (7 bases). The V gene's germline CDR1 is SEHNR and CDR2 FQNEAQ (reference sequence). The CDR3 runs to 15 residues. V lost 4 bases and J 2 bases, leaving 12 bases between the germline ends.

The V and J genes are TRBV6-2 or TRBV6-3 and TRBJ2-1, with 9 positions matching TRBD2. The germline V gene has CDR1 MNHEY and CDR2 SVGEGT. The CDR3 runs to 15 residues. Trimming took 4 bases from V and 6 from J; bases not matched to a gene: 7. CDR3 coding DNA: TGTGCCAGCAGTTCAGCGGGAGGTCGGGGCAATGAGCAGTTCTTC. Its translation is CASSSAGGRGNEQFF.

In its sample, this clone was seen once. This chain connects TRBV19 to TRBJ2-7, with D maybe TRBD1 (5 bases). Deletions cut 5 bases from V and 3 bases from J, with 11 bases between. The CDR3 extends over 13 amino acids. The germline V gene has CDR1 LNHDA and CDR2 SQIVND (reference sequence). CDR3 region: CASSWGSGYEQYF. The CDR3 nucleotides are TGTGCCAGTAGTTGGGGCTCGGGCTACGAGCAGTACTTC.

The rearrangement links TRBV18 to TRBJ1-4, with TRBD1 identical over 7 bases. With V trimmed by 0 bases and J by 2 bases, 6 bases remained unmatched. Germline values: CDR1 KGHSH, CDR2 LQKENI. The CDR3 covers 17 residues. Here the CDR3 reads CASSPPSGGTTNEKLFF. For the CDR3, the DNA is TGTGCCAGCTCACCACCGTCAGGGGGGACGACTAATGAAAAACTGTTTTTT.

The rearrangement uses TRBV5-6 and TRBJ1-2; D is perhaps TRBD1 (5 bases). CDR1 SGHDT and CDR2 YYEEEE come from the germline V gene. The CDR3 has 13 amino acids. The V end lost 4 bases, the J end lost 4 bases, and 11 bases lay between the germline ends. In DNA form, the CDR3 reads TGTGCCAGCAGCGGTGACAGACTCTATGGCTACACCTTC. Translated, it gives CASSGDRLYGYTF.

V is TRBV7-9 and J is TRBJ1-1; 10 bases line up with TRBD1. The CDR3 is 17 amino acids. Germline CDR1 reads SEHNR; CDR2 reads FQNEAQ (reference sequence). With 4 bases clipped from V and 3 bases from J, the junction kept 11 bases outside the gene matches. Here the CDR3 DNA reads TGTGCCAGCAGCTCACAGACAGGGGGCAAGGACGACACTGAAGCTTTCTTT. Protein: CASSSQTGGKDDTEAFF. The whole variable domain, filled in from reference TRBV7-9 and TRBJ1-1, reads DTGVSQNPRHKITKRGQNVTFRCDPISEHNRLYWYRQTLGQGPEFLTYFQNEAQLEKSRLLSDRFSAERPKGSFSTLEIQRTEQGDSAMYLCASSSQTGGKDDTEAFFGQGTRLTVV.